This entry lists 27 T cell receptor beta chains sequenced from one sample in a study of blood T cell repertoires in COVID-19. Only in-frame clones appear in the TCRdb table, and some are missing; sequencing was by immunoSEQ multiplex PCR. This sample has over 150,000 clones, with about 80% found just once. The sample comprised PBMCs or T cells enriched from blood (not recorded which). The receptors were sampled from a man aged 35-49 years who had recovered from COVID-19.

The chain links TRBV5-8 to TRBJ1-2, with D possibly TRBD1 on 6 matching bases. Trimming pared 4 bases from V and 5 bases from J, leaving 18 bases between. CDR1 is SGHTS and CDR2 is YDEGEE in the germline V gene. This CDR3 is 15 amino acids long. The DNA for the CDR3 is TGTGCCAGCAGCCCTAACCGTTTGGGGGCTTATGGCTACACCTTC. Encoded protein: CASSPNRLGAYGYTF. Drawing the rest from reference TRBV5-8 and TRBJ1-2, the complete variable domain is EAGVTQSPTHLIKTRGQQATLRCSPISGHTSVYWYQQALGLGLQFLLWYDEGEERNRGNFPPRFSGRQFPNYSSELNVNALELEDSALYLCASSPNRLGAYGYTFGSGTRLTVV.

The chain has TRBV25-1 and TRBJ2-1; 7 bases align to TRBD1. The CDR3 length is 17 residues. The germline V gene has CDR1 MGHDK and CDR2 SYGVNS. Unmatched junction bases numbered 16, after V lost 4 bases and J lost 7 bases. The CDR3 loop is CASSVRQGVGNPNEQFF. CDR3 DNA: TGTGCCAGCAGTGTACGACAGGGAGTGGGGAACCCGAATGAGCAGTTCTTC.

V usage is TRBV11-2 and J usage is TRBJ2-7; 8 bases match TRBD2. CDR3 length: 15 amino acids. Germline V CDR1 and CDR2: SGHAT, FQNNGV. Unmatched junction bases numbered 12, after V lost 8 bases and J lost 3 bases. The CDR3 loop reads CASLPLKGLDYEQYF. The CDR3, as DNA: TGTGCCAGCCTCCCCCTTAAGGGACTAGACTACGAGCAGTACTTC.

The V gene is TRBV2, the J gene TRBJ2-1, with TRBD1 identical over 7 bases. The CDR3 is 15 residues long. Germline CDR1 reads SNHLY; CDR2 reads FYNNEI. The V and J ends lost 4 bases and 12 bases, in that order; junction bases with no gene match: 15. In nucleotides, the CDR3 is TGTGCCAGCAGTGCGATGGCCCACACAGGGGCAATGCAGTTCTTC. Protein: CASSAMAHTGAMQFF.

The chain joins TRBV2 to TRBJ1-2; tentatively, D is TRBD1 (5 bases). With 5 bases removed from V and 4 bases from J, the gap between germline ends came to 11 bases. The CDR3 sequence is 13 residues long. The V gene's germline CDR1 is SNHLY and CDR2 FYNNEI. This CDR3 is CASSSGTFYGYTF. CDR3 nucleotide sequence: TGTGCCAGCAGTTCCGGGACTTTCTATGGCTACACCTTC.

This clone was seen a handful of times. Other DNA sequences of this sample code for an identical CDR3. J is TRBJ1-4 and V is TRBV28, with TRBD1 identical over 10 bases. The CDR3 consists of 14 residues. J was trimmed by 6 bases and V by 7 bases; bases with no gene match: 5. CDR1 and CDR2 (germline): MDHEN, SYDVKM. DNA of the CDR3: TGTGCCAGCACCCCGGGACAGGGGTATGAAAAACTGTTTTTT. It encodes CASTPGQGYEKLFF.

The rearrangement joins TRBV11-2 to TRBJ2-5; D may be TRBD2 (5 bases). Trimming took 2 bases from V and 4 from J, leaving 14 bases between them. The V gene's germline CDR1 is SGHAT and CDR2 FQNNGV. The CDR3 sequence is 15 residues long. In nucleotides, the CDR3 is TGTGCCAGCAGCTTATTTCGGCGGGCAGGAGAGACCCAGTACTTC. It specifies CASSLFRRAGETQYF.

The rearrangement uses TRBV5-1 and TRBJ2-3, with TRBD1 as a possible D gene (5 bases). Germline CDR1 and CDR2: SGHRS and YFSETQ. CDR3 length equals 13 residues. With 0 bases removed from V and 10 bases from J, the gap between germline ends came to 12 bases. The CDR3 is CASSLELKGPQYF. The CDR3 region has the DNA TGCGCCAGCAGCTTGGAGTTAAAGGGGCCGCAGTATTTT.

The chain joins TRBV15 to TRBJ2-3; no firm D call. Germline-derived CDR1 and CDR2 are LNHNV and YYDKDF (reference sequence). CDR3 length: 15 residues. With 0 bases removed from V and 6 bases from J, the gap between germline ends came to 13 bases. The CDR3: CATSRDPSHGDTQYF. For the CDR3, the DNA is TGTGCCACCAGCAGAGACCCTTCTCACGGGGATACGCAGTATTTT.

V is TRBV3-1 (or the pseudogene TRBV3-2) and J is TRBJ1-2, with 7 bases identical to TRBD1. Germline V CDR1 and CDR2: LGHDT, YNNKEL (reference sequence). CDR3 size: 15 residues. The V and J ends lost 5 bases and 0 bases, in that order; junction bases with no gene match: 6. CDR3 bases: TGTGCCAGCAGCGTTGGGGACAGTTCTAACTATGGCTACACCTTC. Translation: CASSVGDSSNYGYTF.

This sequence joins TRBV27 and TRBJ1-5; tentative D call: TRBD1 (5 bases). Trimming removed 4 bases at V and 0 bases at J, with 13 bases between. The CDR3 has 16 amino acids. The germline V gene encodes CDR1 MNHEY and CDR2 SMNVEV (reference sequence). The CDR3 DNA reads as TGTGCCAGCAGTTACCGGGGGTGGGATAGCAATCAGCCCCAGCATTTT. Translating it yields CASSYRGWDSNQPQHF.

The genes are TRBV6-5 and TRBJ1-3; D is possibly TRBD1 (5 bases). The V end was cut by 0 bases, the J end by 10 bases, with 13 bases between. There are 14 residues in the CDR3. CDR1 is MNHEY and CDR2 is SVGAGI in the germline V gene. CDR3 DNA sequence: TGTGCCAGCAGTTACTCGGCTGCCGGGGGGACCATATATTTT. Protein product: CASSYSAAGGTIYF.

The V and J genes are TRBV4-3 and TRBJ1-4; D is undetermined. Trimming removed 3 bases from V and 4 bases from J, with 12 bases in between. This CDR3 is 15 amino acids long. CDR1 and CDR2 from the germline V gene are LGHNA and YSLEER. This CDR3 is CASSQAADFNEKLFF. The CDR3 DNA is TGCGCCAGCAGCCAGGCCGCGGACTTTAATGAAAAACTGTTTTTT.

V is TRBV15 and J is TRBJ1-2; TRBD1 might be the D (5 bases). The CDR3 is made up of 14 amino acids. Germline CDR1 reads LNHNV; CDR2 reads YYDKDF (reference sequence). V dropped 3 bases and J dropped 8 bases, with 16 bases sitting between them. The CDR3 DNA sequence: TGTGCCACCAGCAGGATGGGGGGAGCGGACGGCTACACCTTC. It is translated as CATSRMGGADGYTF.

The chain has TRBV11-3 and TRBJ2-1; D is perhaps TRBD2 (7 bases). Trimming left V 8 bases short and J 9 bases short, with 23 bases between. Germline V gene lookup returns CDR1 SGHNT and CDR2 YENEEA. This CDR3 is 15 amino acids long. In DNA, the CDR3 is TGTGCCAGCGGATCTAGGGGGGGAGGGGGGGGTGAGCAGTTCTTC. Amino acid sequence: CASGSRGGGGGEQFF.

The chain carries TRBV11-2 and TRBJ1-1, with TRBD1 as a possible D gene (6 bases). The V and J ends lost 7 bases and 1 base respectively, with 13 bases between them. CDR3 length equals 14 residues. From germline, CDR1 is SGHAT and CDR2 FQNNGV. CDR3 DNA: TGTGCCAGCACCGTAACAGGGAGGAACACTGAAGCTTTCTTT. Protein sequence: CASTVTGRNTEAFF.

The chain joins TRBV19 to TRBJ1-2; D is perhaps TRBD1 (5 bases). This CDR3 is 12 amino acids long. Trimming removed 5 bases from V and 4 bases from J, with 8 bases in between. Germline V gives CDR1 LNHDA, CDR2 SQIVND (reference sequence). The CDR3, as DNA: TGTGCCAGTAGTGCAGGGATCTATGGCTACACCTTC. This codes for CASSAGIYGYTF.

The V gene is TRBV5-8, the J gene TRBJ1-3; TRBD1 is a possible D gene (5 bases). This CDR3 has 15 residues. Trimming stripped 2 bases from V and 2 bases from J, with 11 bases between. Germline V gene data show CDR1 as SGHTS and CDR2 as YDEGEE. The CDR3 bases are TGTGCCAGCAGCTTTCAGGGATCCCCTGGAAACACCATATATTTT. Protein: CASSFQGSPGNTIYF. The entire variable domain, with the rest obtained from reference TRBV5-8 and TRBJ1-3, is as follows: EAGVTQSPTHLIKTRGQQATLRCSPISGHTSVYWYQQALGLGLQFLLWYDEGEERNRGNFPPRFSGRQFPNYSSELNVNALELEDSALYLCASSFQGSPGNTIYFGEGSWLTVV.

In this sample, this clone turned up a few times. The chain has TRBV30 and TRBJ2-4; D not resolved. This CDR3 region has 14 residues. The germline CDR1 and CDR2 sequences are GTSNPN and SVGIG (reference sequence). Trimming left V 2 bases short and J 0 bases short, with 8 bases between. The CDR3 nucleotides are TGTGCCTGGAGTCGTGGGCGAGCCAAAAACATTCAGTACTTC. This codes for CAWSRGRAKNIQYF.

In its sample, this clone was seen once. The J gene is TRBJ1-1, the V gene TRBV4-1, with 10 bases identical to TRBD1. Unmatched junction bases numbered 18, after V lost 3 bases and J lost 5 bases. The germline V gene has CDR1 MGHRA and CDR2 YSYEKL. This CDR3 is 19 amino acids long. The CDR3 region has the DNA TGCGCCAGCAGCCACCACAGACGTCGGGACAGGGGAGGGAGAACTGAAGCTTTCTTT. It codes for CASSHHRRRDRGGRTEAFF.

This clone was seen just once. This sequence joins TRBV18 and TRBJ1-6, with 7 positions matching TRBD1. This CDR3 is built from 14 residues. In germline, CDR1 is KGHSH, CDR2 LQKENI. Unmatched junction bases numbered 6, after V lost 5 bases and J lost 8 bases. CDR3 region: CASSLTDRDSPLHF. CDR3 DNA: TGTGCCAGCTCATTGACCGACAGGGATTCACCCCTCCACTTT.

This clone was found a few times. The chain carries TRBV19 and TRBJ1-5; D gene uncertain. Germline V gene lookup returns CDR1 LNHDA and CDR2 SQIVND (reference sequence). The CDR3 covers 12 residues. V lost 9 bases and J 7 bases, leaving 13 bases between the germline ends. CDR3 sequence: CASKLGGQPQHF. The CDR3 DNA reads as TGTGCCAGCAAACTGGGCGGGCAGCCCCAGCATTTT.

This rearrangement joins TRBV7-2 to TRBJ2-1, with 8 bases identical to TRBD1. V trimming: 5 bases; J trimming: 8 bases; junction bases outside the gene matches: 17. The CDR3 runs 17 residues. Germline assignment: CDR1 SGHTA and CDR2 FQGNSA. Written as DNA, the CDR3 is TGTGCCAGCAGCAGCCGCGGCAGGGGGCCCATGGGGGATGAGCAGTTCTTC. This codes for CASSSRGRGPMGDEQFF. Using reference TRBV7-2 and TRBJ2-1 for the parts outside the CDR3, the full variable domain is GAGVSQSPSNKVTEKGKDVELRCDPISGHTALYWYRQSLGQGLEFLIYFQGNSAPDKSGLPSDRFSAERTGGSVSTLTIQRTQQEDSAVYLCASSSRGRGPMGDEQFFGPGTRLTVL.

CDR3 sequence: CASSVEARQGYGYTF. The CDR3 nucleotides are TGTGCCAGCAGCGTGGAGGCCCGACAGGGCTATGGCTACACCTTC. The chain links TRBV5-6 to TRBJ1-2, with TRBD1 matching 7 bases. From germline, CDR1 is SGHDT and CDR2 YYEEEE. Trimming took 4 bases from V and 4 from J; bases not matched to a gene: 10. This CDR3 spans 15 amino acids.

Only one count was recorded for this clone. This chain joins TRBV2 and TRBJ1-4; D not certain. The CDR3 totals 13 residues. V was pared by 4 bases and J by 4 bases, with 7 bases between. Germline V gives CDR1 SNHLY, CDR2 FYNNEI. CDR3 in DNA: TGTGCCAGCAGTGGGCGGATTAATGAAAAACTGTTTTTT. This sequence encodes CASSGRINEKLFF.

CDR3 residues: CASSSTYEQYF. The CDR3 DNA sequence: TGTGCCAGCAGCTCCACCTACGAGCAGTACTTC. The chain carries TRBV5-6 and TRBJ2-7; no clear D gene. CDR3 size: 11 residues. Germline V gene sequence: CDR1 SGHDT, CDR2 YYEEEE. V was trimmed by 3 bases and J by 2 bases, leaving 3 bases between them.

The chain is built from TRBV5-1 and TRBJ2-7, with D possibly TRBD2 on 7 matching bases. Germline lookup yields CDR1 SGHRS and CDR2 YFSETQ. This CDR3 has 14 amino acids. V was pared by 0 bases and J by 6 bases, with 13 bases between. The CDR3 spells CASSLGTRGAEQYF. In DNA, the CDR3 is TGCGCCAGCAGCTTGGGGACTCGGGGGGCCGAGCAGTACTTC.